This T cell receptor beta chain was recovered during a study of early T cells in non-severe SARS-CoV-2 infection. Study in general: Unsorted whole blood bulk RNA was sequenced, with unpaired chains. Study-wide findings and caveats: VDJdb matching, biased toward anti-spike CD8 responses, missed private and CD4 specificities.

TCRdb used MiXCR to reprocess the 5' RACE reads, holding one entry per CDR3 protein. The repertoire holds tens of thousands of distinct CDR3 sequences, with 10% to 12% as singletons. A word on this clonotype: The antigen remains undetermined.

This receptor was identified in an adult who was a healthcare worker with PCR-confirmed SARS-CoV-2 infection or an uninfected control (not recorded which). This specimen was whole blood, taken at baseline.

The DNA for the CDR3 is TGTGCCAGCGGGGGGCTCGCTGAAGCTTTCTTT. Amino acid sequence: CASGGLAEAFF. The gene calls are TRBV6-2 or TRBV6-3 and TRBJ1-1, with D possibly being TRBD1 (6 bases). V lost 8 bases, J lost 6 bases, and 10 bases lay in between. In germline, CDR1 is MNHEY, CDR2 SVGEGT. The CDR3 length is 11 residues.